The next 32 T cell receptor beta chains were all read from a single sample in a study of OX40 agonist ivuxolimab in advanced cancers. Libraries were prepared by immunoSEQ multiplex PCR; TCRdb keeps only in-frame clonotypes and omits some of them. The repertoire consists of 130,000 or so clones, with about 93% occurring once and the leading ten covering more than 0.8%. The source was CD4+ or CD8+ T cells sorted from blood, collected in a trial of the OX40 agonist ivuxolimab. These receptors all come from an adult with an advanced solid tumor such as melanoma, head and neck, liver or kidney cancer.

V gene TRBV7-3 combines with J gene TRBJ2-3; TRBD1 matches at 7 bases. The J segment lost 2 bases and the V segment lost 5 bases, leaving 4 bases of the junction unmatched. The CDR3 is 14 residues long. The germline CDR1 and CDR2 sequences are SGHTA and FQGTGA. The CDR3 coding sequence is TGTGCCAGCAGCCCCAGGGGGATCACAGATACGCAGTATTTT. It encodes CASSPRGITDTQYF.

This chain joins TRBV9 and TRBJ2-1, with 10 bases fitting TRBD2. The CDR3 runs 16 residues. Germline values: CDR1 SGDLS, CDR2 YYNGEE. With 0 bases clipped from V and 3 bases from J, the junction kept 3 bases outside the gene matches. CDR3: CASSVGTSGNYNEQFF. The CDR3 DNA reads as TGTGCCAGCAGCGTAGGGACTAGCGGAAACTACAATGAGCAGTTCTTC.

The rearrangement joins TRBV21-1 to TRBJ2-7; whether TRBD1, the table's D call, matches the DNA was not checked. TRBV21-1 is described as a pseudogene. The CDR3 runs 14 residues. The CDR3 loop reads CASSKTGPPYEQYF. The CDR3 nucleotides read TGTGCCAGCAGCAAGACAGGGCCCCCCTACGAGCAGTACTTC.

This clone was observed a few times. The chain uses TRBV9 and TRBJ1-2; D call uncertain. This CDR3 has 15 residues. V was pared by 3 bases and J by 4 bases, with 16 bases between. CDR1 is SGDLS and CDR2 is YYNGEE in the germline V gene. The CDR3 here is CASSGTQPRIYGYTF. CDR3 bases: TGTGCCAGCAGCGGCACACAGCCTCGCATCTATGGCTACACCTTC.

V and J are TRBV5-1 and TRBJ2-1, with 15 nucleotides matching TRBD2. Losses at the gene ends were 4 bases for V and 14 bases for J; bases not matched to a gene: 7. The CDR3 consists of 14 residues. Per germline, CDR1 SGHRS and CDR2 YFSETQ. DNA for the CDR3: TGCGCCAGCAGCACCGGACTAGCGGGGGGGTCCGAGTTCTTC. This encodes CASSTGLAGGSEFF.

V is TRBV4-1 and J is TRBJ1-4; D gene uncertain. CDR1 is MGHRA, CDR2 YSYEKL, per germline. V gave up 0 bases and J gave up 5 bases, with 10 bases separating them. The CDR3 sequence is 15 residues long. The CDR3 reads CASSQDRPLNEKLFF. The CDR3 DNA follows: TGCGCCAGCAGCCAAGATCGACCCTTAAATGAAAAACTGTTTTTT.

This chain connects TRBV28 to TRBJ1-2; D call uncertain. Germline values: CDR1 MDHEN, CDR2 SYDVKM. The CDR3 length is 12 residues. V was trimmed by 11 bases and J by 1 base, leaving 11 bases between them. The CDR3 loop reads CAAWGINYGYTF. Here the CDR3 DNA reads TGTGCCGCTTGGGGAATTAACTATGGCTACACCTTC.

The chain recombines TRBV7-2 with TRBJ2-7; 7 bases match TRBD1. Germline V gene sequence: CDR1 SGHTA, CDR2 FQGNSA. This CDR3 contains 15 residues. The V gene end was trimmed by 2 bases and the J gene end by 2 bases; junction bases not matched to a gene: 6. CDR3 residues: CASSLRDSRAYEQYF. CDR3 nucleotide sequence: TGTGCCAGCAGCTTACGGGACAGCCGCGCCTACGAGCAGTACTTC.

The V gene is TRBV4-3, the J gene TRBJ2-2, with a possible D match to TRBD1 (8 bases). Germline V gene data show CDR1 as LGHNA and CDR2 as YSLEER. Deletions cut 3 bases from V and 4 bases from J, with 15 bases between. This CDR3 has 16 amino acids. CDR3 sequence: CASSHIQGEGTGELFF. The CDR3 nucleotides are TGCGCCAGCAGCCACATACAGGGGGAGGGCACCGGGGAGCTGTTTTTT.

The CDR3 nucleotides are TGTGCCAGCAGTTTACGGGTTCCCTATAGCAATCAGCCCCAGCATTTT. This encodes CASSLRVPYSNQPQHF. The chain couples TRBV28 to TRBJ1-5; unclear D gene. V lost 2 bases and J 0 bases, leaving 11 bases between the germline ends. The germline gives CDR1 MDHEN, CDR2 SYDVKM. The CDR3 contains 16 residues.

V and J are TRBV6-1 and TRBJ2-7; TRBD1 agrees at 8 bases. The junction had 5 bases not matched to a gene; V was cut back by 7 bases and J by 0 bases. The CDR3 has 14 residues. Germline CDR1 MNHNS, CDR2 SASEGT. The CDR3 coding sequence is TGTGCCAGCATGGGGACAGGAGTCTCCTACGAGCAGTACTTC. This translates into CASMGTGVSYEQYF.

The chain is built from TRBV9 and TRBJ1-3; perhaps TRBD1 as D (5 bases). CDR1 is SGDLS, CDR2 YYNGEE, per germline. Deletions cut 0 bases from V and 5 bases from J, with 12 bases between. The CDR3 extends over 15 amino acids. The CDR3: CASSVGQRPRNTIYF. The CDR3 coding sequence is TGTGCCAGCAGCGTAGGACAGCGTCCACGAAACACCATATATTTT. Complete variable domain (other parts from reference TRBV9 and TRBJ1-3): DSGVTQTPKHLITATGQRVTLRCSPRSGDLSVYWYQQSLDQGLQFLIQYYNGEERAKGNILERFSAQQFPDLHSELNLSSLELGDSALYFCASSVGQRPRNTIYFGEGSWLTVV.

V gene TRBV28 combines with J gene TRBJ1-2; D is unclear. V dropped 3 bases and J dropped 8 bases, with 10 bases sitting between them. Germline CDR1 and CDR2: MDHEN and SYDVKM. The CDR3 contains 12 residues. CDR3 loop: CASSFLGIGYTF. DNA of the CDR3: TGTGCCAGCAGTTTTCTGGGGATCGGCTACACCTTC.

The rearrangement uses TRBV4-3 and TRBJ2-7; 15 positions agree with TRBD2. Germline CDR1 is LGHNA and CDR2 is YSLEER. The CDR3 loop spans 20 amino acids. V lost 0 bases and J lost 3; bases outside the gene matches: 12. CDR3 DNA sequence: TGCGCCAGCAGCCAAGATGTTGCGGGACTAGCGGGAGGCCTTCACTACGAGCAGTACTTC. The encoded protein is CASSQDVAGLAGGLHYEQYF.

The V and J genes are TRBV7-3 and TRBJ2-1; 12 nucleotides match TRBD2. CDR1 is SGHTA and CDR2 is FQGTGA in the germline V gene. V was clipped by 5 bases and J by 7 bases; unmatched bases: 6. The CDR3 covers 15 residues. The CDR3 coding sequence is TGTGCCAGCAGCGCCGCTAGCGGGAGGGAGAATGAGCAGTTCTTC. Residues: CASSAASGRENEQFF.

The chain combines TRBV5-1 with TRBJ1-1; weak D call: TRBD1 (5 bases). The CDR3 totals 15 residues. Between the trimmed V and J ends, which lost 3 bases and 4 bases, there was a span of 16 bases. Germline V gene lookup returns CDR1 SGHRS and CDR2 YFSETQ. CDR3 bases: TGCGCCAGCAGCTCACTGGGGGTCATGGGCACTGAAGCTTTCTTT. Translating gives CASSSLGVMGTEAFF.

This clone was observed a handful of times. The CDR3 DNA reads TGTGCCACCAGCAGAGATAGAAGCGGGATCGGCACCGGGGAGCTGTTTTTT. Translation gives CATSRDRSGIGTGELFF. J is TRBJ2-2 and V is TRBV15, with 7 nucleotides matching TRBD2. CDR1 is LNHNV, CDR2 YYDKDF, per germline (reference sequence). V was pared by 0 bases and J by 4 bases, with 8 bases of the junction left unmatched. The CDR3 sequence is 17 residues long.

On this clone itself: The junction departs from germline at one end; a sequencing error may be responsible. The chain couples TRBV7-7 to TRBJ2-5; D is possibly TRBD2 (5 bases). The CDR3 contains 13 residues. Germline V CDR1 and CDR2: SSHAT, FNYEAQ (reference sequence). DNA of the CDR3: TGTGCTAGCAGCCCCACGGGGAAAGAGACCCAGTACTTC. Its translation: CASSPTGKETQYF.

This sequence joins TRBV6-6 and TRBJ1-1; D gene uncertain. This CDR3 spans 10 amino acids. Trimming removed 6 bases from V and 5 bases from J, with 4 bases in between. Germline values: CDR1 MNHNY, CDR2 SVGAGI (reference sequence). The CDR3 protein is CASSYTEAFF. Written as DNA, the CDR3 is TGTGCCAGCAGCTATACTGAAGCTTTCTTT.

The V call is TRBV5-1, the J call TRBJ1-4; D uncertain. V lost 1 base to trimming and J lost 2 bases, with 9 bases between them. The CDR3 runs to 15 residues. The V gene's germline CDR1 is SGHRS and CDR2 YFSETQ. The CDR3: CASSLTGQTNEKLFF. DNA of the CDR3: TGCGCCAGCAGCTTGACCGGGCAGACTAATGAAAAACTGTTTTTT.

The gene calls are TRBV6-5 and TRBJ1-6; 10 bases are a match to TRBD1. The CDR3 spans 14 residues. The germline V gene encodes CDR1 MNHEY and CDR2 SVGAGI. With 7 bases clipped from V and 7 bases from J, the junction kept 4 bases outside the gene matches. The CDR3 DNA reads TGTGCCAGCAAGGGGACAGGGGACAATTCACCCCTCCACTTT. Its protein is CASKGTGDNSPLHF.

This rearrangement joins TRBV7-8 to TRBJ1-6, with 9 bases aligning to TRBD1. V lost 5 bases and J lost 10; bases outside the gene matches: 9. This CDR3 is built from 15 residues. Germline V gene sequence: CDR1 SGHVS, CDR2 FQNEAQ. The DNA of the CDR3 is TGTGCCAGCAGCCCCCGGGACAGGGTAGGATCACCCCTCCACTTT. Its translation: CASSPRDRVGSPLHF.

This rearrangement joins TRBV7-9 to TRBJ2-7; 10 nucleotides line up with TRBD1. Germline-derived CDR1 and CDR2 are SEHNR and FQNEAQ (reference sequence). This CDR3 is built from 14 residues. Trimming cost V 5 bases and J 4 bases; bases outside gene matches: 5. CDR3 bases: TGTGCCAGCAGCCGCCGGGACAGGGGTTACGAGCAGTACTTC. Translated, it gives CASSRRDRGYEQYF.

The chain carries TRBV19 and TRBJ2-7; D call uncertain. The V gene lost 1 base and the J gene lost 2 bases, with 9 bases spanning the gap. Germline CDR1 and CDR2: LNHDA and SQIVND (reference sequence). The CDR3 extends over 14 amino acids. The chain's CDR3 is CASSIVGRPYEQYF. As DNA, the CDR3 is TGTGCCAGTAGTATAGTCGGCCGCCCCTACGAGCAGTACTTC.

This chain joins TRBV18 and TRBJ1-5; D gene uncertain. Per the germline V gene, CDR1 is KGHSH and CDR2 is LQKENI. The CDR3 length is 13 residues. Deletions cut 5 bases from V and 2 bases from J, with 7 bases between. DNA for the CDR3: TGTGCCAGCTCAGAAAGCGGCAATCAGCCCCAGCATTTT. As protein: CASSESGNQPQHF.

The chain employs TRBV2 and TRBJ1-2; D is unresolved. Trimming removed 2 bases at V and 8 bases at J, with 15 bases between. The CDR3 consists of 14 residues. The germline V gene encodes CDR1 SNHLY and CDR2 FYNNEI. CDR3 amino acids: CASSERAPTSGYTF. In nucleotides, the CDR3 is TGTGCCAGCAGTGAACGGGCCCCGACAAGCGGCTACACCTTC.

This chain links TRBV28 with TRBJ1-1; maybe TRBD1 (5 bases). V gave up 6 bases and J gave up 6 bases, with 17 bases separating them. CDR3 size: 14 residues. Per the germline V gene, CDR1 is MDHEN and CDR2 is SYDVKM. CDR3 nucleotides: TGTGCCAGCAGGGCGGGGCAGGGCAAGGCTGAAGCTTTCTTT. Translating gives CASRAGQGKAEAFF. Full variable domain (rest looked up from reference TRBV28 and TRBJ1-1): DVKVTQSSRYLVKRTGEKVFLECVQDMDHENMFWYRQDPGLGLRLIYFSYDVKMKEKGDIPEGYSVSREKKERFSLILESASTNQTSMYLCASRAGQGKAEAFFGQGTRLTVV.

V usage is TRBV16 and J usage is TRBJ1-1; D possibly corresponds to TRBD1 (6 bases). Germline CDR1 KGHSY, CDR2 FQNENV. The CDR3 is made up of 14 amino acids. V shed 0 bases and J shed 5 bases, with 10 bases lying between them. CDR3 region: CASSQSRGGTEAFF. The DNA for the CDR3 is TGTGCCAGCAGCCAATCCAGGGGTGGTACTGAAGCTTTCTTT.

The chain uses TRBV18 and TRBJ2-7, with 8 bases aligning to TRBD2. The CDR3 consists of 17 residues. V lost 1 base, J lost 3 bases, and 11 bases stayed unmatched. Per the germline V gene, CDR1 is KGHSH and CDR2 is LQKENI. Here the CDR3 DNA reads TGTGCCAGCTCACCACGGGTGGGGACTAGAGATATCTACGAGCAGTACTTC. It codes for CASSPRVGTRDIYEQYF.

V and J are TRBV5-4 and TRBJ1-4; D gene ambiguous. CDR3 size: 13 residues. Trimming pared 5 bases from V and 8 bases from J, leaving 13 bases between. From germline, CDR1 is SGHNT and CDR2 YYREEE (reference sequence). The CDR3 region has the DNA TGTGCCAGCAGGAAGGGAACCGAGGAAAAACTGTTTTTT. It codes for CASRKGTEEKLFF.

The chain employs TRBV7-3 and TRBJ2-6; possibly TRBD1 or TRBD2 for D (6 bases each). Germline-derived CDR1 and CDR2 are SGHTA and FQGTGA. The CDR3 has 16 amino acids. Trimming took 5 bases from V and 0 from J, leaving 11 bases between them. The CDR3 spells CASSPGGHSGANVLTF. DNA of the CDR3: TGTGCCAGCAGCCCCGGGGGCCACTCTGGGGCCAACGTCCTGACTTTC.

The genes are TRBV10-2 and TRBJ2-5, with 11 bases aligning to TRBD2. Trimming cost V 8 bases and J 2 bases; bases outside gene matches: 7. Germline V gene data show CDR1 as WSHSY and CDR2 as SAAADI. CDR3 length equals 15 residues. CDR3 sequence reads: CASLAPSGGQETQYF. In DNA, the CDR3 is TGCGCCAGCCTAGCTCCTAGCGGGGGGCAAGAGACCCAGTACTTC.